This entry lists 18 T cell receptor beta chains sequenced from one sample in a study of cytomegalovirus exposure and HLA in healthy donors. Primers included in the PCR were 60 Vbeta and 13 Jbeta primers. TCRdb's copy holds only in-frame clones and misses some; the assay was immunoSEQ multiplex PCR. The top ten clones hold 1.3% of a sample with 110,000 to 150,000 clones, about three quarters of them seen once. The sequenced material came from PBMCs. The receptors come from a woman between 40 and 50 years old in good health and CMV-seronegative.

CDR3 in amino acids: CAISETSAWGNEQFF. The CDR3 nucleotides read TGTGCCATCAGTGAAACTAGCGCCTGGGGAAATGAGCAGTTCTTC. The V gene is TRBV10-3, the J gene TRBJ2-1, with TRBD2 identical over 7 bases. The CDR3 consists of 15 residues. V shed 3 bases and J 7 bases; nucleotides not matched to a gene: 9. Per the germline V gene, CDR1 is ENHRY and CDR2 is SYGVKD.

The CDR3 reads CASSLRRGSTEAFF. The CDR3 bases are TGTGCCAGCAGCTTGCGGAGGGGTAGTACTGAAGCTTTCTTT. The V and J genes are TRBV5-6 and TRBJ1-1; D may be TRBD1 (5 bases). V gave up 1 base and J gave up 5 bases, with 12 bases separating them. The CDR3 length is 14 residues. Germline lookup yields CDR1 SGHDT and CDR2 YYEEEE.

The V call is TRBV7-6, the J call TRBJ1-1, with TRBD1 identical over 10 bases. Unmatched junction bases numbered 7, after V lost 5 bases and J lost 10 bases. Germline V gives CDR1 SGHVS, CDR2 FNYEAQ. The CDR3 loop spans 13 amino acids. DNA of the CDR3: TGTGCCAGCAGCCCTAGTCGGACAGGGGGAGCTTTCTTT. Translating it yields CASSPSRTGGAFF.

The rearrangement uses TRBV7-3 and TRBJ2-3; 9 nucleotides line up with TRBD1. The V segment lost 5 bases and the J segment 3 bases; nucleotides outside the gene matches: 6. Germline CDR1 is SGHTA and CDR2 is FQGTGA. The CDR3 contains 15 residues. The CDR3 spells CASSQKQGATDTQYF. CDR3 bases: TGTGCCAGCAGCCAAAAACAGGGGGCTACAGATACGCAGTATTTT. Filled out from reference TRBV7-3 and TRBJ2-3, the complete variable domain reads GAGVSQTPSNKVTEKGKYVELRCDPISGHTALYWYRQSLGQGPEFLIYFQGTGAADDSGLPNDRFFAVRPEGSVSTLKIQRTERGDSAVYLCASSQKQGATDTQYFGPGTRLTVL.

The genes are TRBV9 and TRBJ1-2; 7 bases fit TRBD1. V lost 0 bases to trimming and J lost 0 bases; unmatched junction nucleotides: 5. There are 16 residues in the CDR3. Germline lookup yields CDR1 SGDLS and CDR2 YYNGEE. The CDR3 sequence is CASSVGPGTANYGYTF. CDR3 bases: TGTGCCAGCAGCGTAGGTCCCGGGACAGCTAACTATGGCTACACCTTC.

V gene TRBV18 combines with J gene TRBJ2-7; 9 bases fit TRBD2. CDR1 is KGHSH, CDR2 LQKENI, per germline. J lost 0 bases, V lost 4 bases, and 4 bases had no gene match. CDR3 size: 15 residues. The CDR3 loop is CASSLSGGGSYEQYF. The DNA of the CDR3 is TGTGCCAGCTCACTTAGCGGGGGAGGCTCCTACGAGCAGTACTTC.

The V and J genes are TRBV7-6 and TRBJ2-3, with 10 bases matching TRBD2. The J segment lost 6 bases and the V segment lost 4 bases, leaving 10 bases of the junction unmatched. This CDR3 has 16 amino acids. Looked up from germline, CDR1 is SGHVS and CDR2 is FNYEAQ. In DNA, the CDR3 is TGTGCCAGCAGCTCCCTAGCGGGGGCGGGATCGGATACGCAGTATTTT. It yields the protein CASSSLAGAGSDTQYF.

The chain employs TRBV4-1 and TRBJ1-1; D is unresolved. Germline V gene sequence: CDR1 MGHRA, CDR2 YSYEKL. Trimming pared 0 bases from V and 3 bases from J, leaving 14 bases between. There are 16 residues in the CDR3. The chain's CDR3 is CASSQDGQVGHTEAFF. Here the CDR3 DNA reads TGCGCCAGCAGCCAAGATGGGCAGGTTGGTCACACTGAAGCTTTCTTT.

This clone was found a few times. This chain uses TRBV5-1 with TRBJ2-7, with TRBD2 matching 8 bases. V was pared by 0 bases and J by 3 bases, with 14 bases of the junction left unmatched. The CDR3 is made up of 18 amino acids. Germline CDR1 reads SGHRS; CDR2 reads YFSETQ. The chain's CDR3 is CASSLATAGGSRHYEQYF. The CDR3, as DNA: TGCGCCAGCAGCTTGGCGACCGCGGGGGGCTCCCGACACTACGAGCAGTACTTC.

This sequence joins TRBV28 and TRBJ1-2; tentatively, D is TRBD1 (6 bases). The CDR3 spans 14 residues. Germline V gene sequence: CDR1 MDHEN, CDR2 SYDVKM. Trimming shortened V by 6 bases and J by 4 bases, and 15 bases separated the two germline ends. In DNA, the CDR3 is TGTGCCAGCAGCCAAGGACAGCGAAGCTATGGCTACACCTTC. Amino acid sequence: CASSQGQRSYGYTF.

The chain has TRBV5-1 and TRBJ1-3; 8 bases line up with TRBD1. With V trimmed by 4 bases and J by 0 bases, 6 bases remained unmatched. The CDR3 totals 16 residues. CDR1 and CDR2 (germline): SGHRS, YFSETQ. In nucleotides, the CDR3 is TGCGCCAGCAGCCGAGCAGGGGGCAACTCTGGAAACACCATATATTTT. Its translation is CASSRAGGNSGNTIYF. The full variable domain, in which reference TRBV5-1 and TRBJ1-3 provide the parts outside the CDR3, is KAGVTQTPRYLIKTRGQQVTLSCSPISGHRSVSWYQQTPGQGLQFLFEYFSETQRNKGNFPGRFSGRQFSNSRSEMNVSTLELGDSALYLCASSRAGGNSGNTIYFGEGSWLTVV.

This clone was counted once. The chain has TRBV28 and TRBJ1-5; D unclear. The CDR3 totals 16 residues. Trimming pared 8 bases from V and 3 bases from J, leaving 20 bases between. Germline V gives CDR1 MDHEN, CDR2 SYDVKM. The CDR3, as DNA: TGTGCCAGCCGCAGTTGGGGAGGGAGGGACAATCAGCCCCAGCATTTT. Translating it yields CASRSWGGRDNQPQHF.

This chain uses TRBV7-6 with TRBJ2-5; 13 nucleotides match TRBD2. The CDR3 runs to 16 residues. V shed 1 base and J 5 bases; nucleotides not matched to a gene: 4. The germline V gene encodes CDR1 SGHVS and CDR2 FNYEAQ. The CDR3 loop is CASSLGLAGGSETQYF. CDR3 bases: TGTGCCAGCAGCTTAGGACTAGCGGGGGGTAGTGAGACCCAGTACTTC.

V usage is TRBV6-5 and J usage is TRBJ1-2; possibly TRBD1 for D (6 bases). Germline CDR1 is MNHEY and CDR2 is SVGAGI. The CDR3 extends over 15 amino acids. V gave up 2 bases and J gave up 6 bases, with 16 bases separating them. CDR3 region: CASSYITGKWHGYTF. CDR3 sequence (DNA): TGTGCCAGCAGTTACATAACAGGGAAATGGCATGGCTACACCTTC.

The CDR3: CASSLELNEQFF. In nucleotides, the CDR3 is TGTGCCAGCAGCTTAGAGCTAAATGAGCAGTTCTTC. The V call is TRBV5-4, the J call TRBJ2-1; D is ambiguous. The germline CDR1 and CDR2 sequences are SGHNT and YYREEE (reference sequence). The CDR3 is 12 residues long. V shed 2 bases and J shed 7 bases, with 7 bases lying between them. Full variable domain (rest looked up from reference TRBV5-4 and TRBJ2-1): ETGVTQSPTHLIKTRGQQVTLRCSSQSGHNTVSWYQQALGQGPQFIFQYYREEENGRGNFPPRFSGLQFPNYSSELNVNALELDDSALYLCASSLELNEQFFGPGTRLTVL.

The rearrangement uses TRBV12-5 and TRBJ1-5; D gene uncertain. Germline V gene lookup returns CDR1 LGHNT and CDR2 FRNRAP. The CDR3 is made up of 13 amino acids. Trimming shortened V by 2 bases and J by 4 bases, and 6 bases separated the two germline ends. The DNA of the CDR3 is TGTGCTAGTGGTTTGAACTCGAATCAGCCCCAGCATTTT. This translates into CASGLNSNQPQHF.

The chain couples TRBV6-5 to TRBJ2-5; D gene ambiguous. The CDR3 extends over 14 amino acids. With 2 bases removed from V and 4 bases from J, the gap between germline ends came to 11 bases. Per the germline V gene, CDR1 is MNHEY and CDR2 is SVGAGI. The CDR3 bases are TGTGCCAGCAGTTACGAGTCCTATCCAGAGACCCAGTACTTC. It encodes CASSYESYPETQYF.

This clone was observed once. V usage is TRBV14 and J usage is TRBJ1-1, with D possibly being TRBD1 (5 bases). The V and J ends lost 3 bases and 3 bases respectively, with 17 bases between them. The CDR3 extends over 16 amino acids. The V gene's germline CDR1 is SGHDN and CDR2 FVKESK. Written as DNA, the CDR3 is TGTGCCAGCAGCCACCACCAAGGAGACAGATACACTGAAGCTTTCTTT. Its translation is CASSHHQGDRYTEAFF. Combining the CDR3 with reference TRBV14 and TRBJ1-1 gives the whole variable domain EAGVTQFPSHSVIEKGQTVTLRCDPISGHDNLYWYRRVMGKEIKFLLHFVKESKQDESGMPNNRFLAERTGGTYSTLKVQPAELEDSGVYFCASSHHQGDRYTEAFFGQGTRLTVV.